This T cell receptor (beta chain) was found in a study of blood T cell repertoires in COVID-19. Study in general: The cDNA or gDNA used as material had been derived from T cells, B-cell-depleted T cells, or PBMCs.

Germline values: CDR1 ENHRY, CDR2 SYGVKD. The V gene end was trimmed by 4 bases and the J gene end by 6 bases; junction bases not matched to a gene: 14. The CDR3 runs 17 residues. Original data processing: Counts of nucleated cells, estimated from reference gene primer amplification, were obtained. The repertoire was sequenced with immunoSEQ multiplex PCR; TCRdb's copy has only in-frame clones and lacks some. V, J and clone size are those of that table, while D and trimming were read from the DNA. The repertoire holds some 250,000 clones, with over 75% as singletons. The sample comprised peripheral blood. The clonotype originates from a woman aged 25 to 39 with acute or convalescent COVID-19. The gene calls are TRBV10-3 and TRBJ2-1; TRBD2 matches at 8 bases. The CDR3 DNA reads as TGTGCCATCAGTGTTGGGGTCGCGGGGGGTATATCCAATGAGCAGTTCTTC. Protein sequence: CAISVGVAGGISNEQFF.